This TCR beta chain was observed in a study of CD8+CD57+ T cells in acquired aplastic anemia. Study summary: Average DNA yield from sorted CD4+ and CD8+ cells was around 3.2 ug. Study-level findings and limits: Simpson's diversity of CD8+ cells was not significantly different in patients compared with controls.

This CDR3 spans 13 amino acids. Germline V gives CDR1 SQVTM, CDR2 ANQGSEA. V was clipped by 1 base and J by 5 bases, with 11 bases between them. Comments on this clonotype: What it binds is unknown.

CDR3 and TCR beta VDJ profiling relied on a genomic DNA template. TCRdb independently ran MiXCR on the reads; one entry per CDR3 protein. Here the sample spans tens of thousands of distinct CDR3 sequences, about half being singletons. The receptor was isolated from a human donor in good health, serving as a control. The rearrangement uses TRBV29-1 and TRBJ2-5; weak D call: TRBD2 (5 bases). The specimen was sorted CD4+, CD8+, or CD8+CD57+ T cells (not recorded which) from PBMCs. This chain's CDR3 is CSVEGGRRETQYF. The CDR3 nucleotides read TGCAGCGTTGAAGGAGGGCGGCGGGAGACCCAGTACTTC.